Below, 23 T cell receptor beta chains from the same sample are listed, as sequenced in a study of response to subunit inactivated influenza vaccine. TCRdb analysed the RT-PCR reads with MiXCR anew, one entry per CDR3 protein. This sample has 400,000 to 650,000 distinct CDR3 sequences, with more than 7% found just once. The sample was PBMCs from blood, taken roughly 24 months after vaccination. The receptors here all came from a man aged 50-75 years who received an inactivated influenza vaccine.

This clonotype was observed at least ten times. The chain recombines TRBV20-1 with TRBJ1-1, with TRBD1 as a possible D gene (6 bases). Per the germline V gene, CDR1 is DFQATT and CDR2 is SNEGSKA (reference sequence). CDR3 size: 12 residues. The V gene lost 7 bases and the J gene lost 5 bases, with 14 bases spanning the gap. CDR3 loop: CSVVGGLTEAFF. The CDR3 nucleotides are TGCAGTGTAGTGGGGGGCCTTACTGAAGCTTTCTTT.

The sample holds many counts of this clonotype. V usage is TRBV10-3 and J usage is TRBJ2-1; TRBD2 matches at 7 bases. The CDR3 is 15 residues long. V shed 3 bases and J 6 bases; nucleotides not matched to a gene: 8. From germline, CDR1 is ENHRY and CDR2 SYGVKD. DNA of the CDR3: TGTGCCATCAGTGATTCAGGGACTAAAATCAATGAGCAGTTCTTC. Protein sequence: CAISDSGTKINEQFF.

There are a few counts of this clonotype. V usage is TRBV7-9 and J usage is TRBJ1-6; D might be TRBD1 (6 bases). The CDR3 consists of 16 residues. The V end lost 2 bases, the J end lost 6 bases, and 14 bases lay between the germline ends. Germline CDR1 SEHNR, CDR2 FQNEAQ (reference sequence). Written as DNA, the CDR3 is TGTGCCAGCAGCTTATCCCAGGGGAAGGTTAATTCACCCCTCCACTTT. Its protein product is CASSLSQGKVNSPLHF.

The chain links TRBV6-2 or TRBV6-3 to TRBJ2-1; no definite D call. This CDR3 region has 13 residues. In germline, CDR1 is MNHEY, CDR2 SVGEGT. V dropped 7 bases and J dropped 0 bases, with 7 bases sitting between them. CDR3 DNA: TGTGCCAGCACTAGTCTCTCCTACAATGAGCAGTTCTTC. This codes for CASTSLSYNEQFF.

This clonotype occurred many times. The chain carries TRBV29-1 and TRBJ2-5, with TRBD2 identical over 12 bases. This CDR3 is built from 14 residues. Germline V gene data show CDR1 as SQVTM and CDR2 as ANQGSEA. The trim removed 3 bases at V and 4 bases at J, leaving 3 bases unmatched. The CDR3 DNA reads as TGCAGCGTTGAGATGACTAGCGGGGGAGAGACCCAGTACTTC. Protein product: CSVEMTSGGETQYF.

The chain links TRBV29-1 to TRBJ2-3; 9 bases agree with TRBD1. Germline V gene sequence: CDR1 SQVTM, CDR2 ANQGSEA. V was clipped by 7 bases and J by 2 bases; unmatched bases: 10. There are 15 residues in the CDR3. For the CDR3, the DNA is TGCAGCGACCAAACTGGACAGGGGAACACAGATACGCAGTATTTT. Translating it yields CSDQTGQGNTDTQYF.

This clonotype has a count of ten or more. The genes are TRBV29-1 and TRBJ2-7; the match to TRBD1 covers 8 bases. The CDR3 runs 13 residues. CDR1 SQVTM and CDR2 ANQGSEA come from the germline V gene. V was pared by 3 bases and J by 3 bases, with 4 bases of the junction left unmatched. In nucleotides, the CDR3 is TGCAGCGTTGAGGACAGGGAAAGCTACGAGCAGTACTTC. Translating gives CSVEDRESYEQYF.

There are a few counts of this clonotype. The chain uses TRBV6-1 and TRBJ1-1, with 8 nucleotides matching TRBD1. V was pared by 2 bases and J by 5 bases, with 4 bases of the junction left unmatched. The CDR3 is 14 amino acids. CDR1 and CDR2 from the germline V gene are MNHNS and SASEGT. This chain's CDR3 is CASSERNRGTEAFF. CDR3 nucleotides: TGTGCCAGCAGTGAAAGAAACAGGGGGACTGAAGCTTTCTTT.

The V call is TRBV18, the J call TRBJ2-3; D not resolved. V was cut by 2 bases and J by 5 bases, with 8 bases left in between. Germline loops: CDR1 KGHSH, CDR2 LQKENI. The CDR3 length is 13 residues. CDR3 nucleotides: TGTGCCAGCTCACCATTCACTAAAGATACGCAGTATTTT. The encoded protein is CASSPFTKDTQYF.

In its sample, this clonotype was seen many times. This chain connects TRBV2 to TRBJ2-7; no clear D. This CDR3 spans 12 amino acids. V shed 1 base and J shed 3 bases, with 4 bases lying between them. In germline, CDR1 is SNHLY, CDR2 FYNNEI. Here the CDR3 reads CASSEGVYEQYF. The CDR3 nucleotides are TGTGCCAGCAGTGAAGGGGTCTACGAGCAGTACTTC.

This clonotype was counted ten times or more. V is TRBV11-2 and J is TRBJ2-1; 15 bases agree with TRBD2. Trimming at V came to 4 bases and at J to 9 bases, leaving 1 base not matched to a gene. There are 14 residues in the CDR3. Germline V gene sequence: CDR1 SGHAT, CDR2 FQNNGV. The CDR3 nucleotides are TGTGCCAGCAGCTCGGGACTAGCGGGAGGTGAGCAGTTCTTC. Translating gives CASSSGLAGGEQFF.

This clonotype was detected ten times or more. V is TRBV15 and J is TRBJ2-5; TRBD1 might be the D (7 bases). The ends were cut back, 0 bases at V and 2 bases at J, with 13 bases in the middle. This CDR3 region has 16 residues. CDR1 is LNHNV and CDR2 is YYDKDF in the germline V gene (reference sequence). The CDR3 coding sequence is TGTGCCACCAGCAGAGACCGCGGGACAGCTCAAGAGACCCAGTACTTC. Amino acids: CATSRDRGTAQETQYF.

This clonotype has a handful of counts. V usage is TRBV12-3 or TRBV12-4 and J usage is TRBJ1-4; possibly TRBD1 for D (5 bases). This CDR3 has 14 residues. Deletions cut 0 bases from V and 8 bases from J, with 10 bases between. CDR3 nucleotides: TGTGCCAGCAGTTTAGCCCAGGGAAGGGAAAAACTGTTTTTT. This codes for CASSLAQGREKLFF.

The CDR3 DNA reads TGTGCCAGCAGCCCTCGACTAGCGGGAGAAGGGAACACAGATACGCAGTATTTT. Encoded protein: CASSPRLAGEGNTDTQYF. The rearrangement links TRBV3-1 to TRBJ2-3; 12 positions agree with TRBD2. Germline assignment: CDR1 LGHDT and CDR2 YNNKEL (reference sequence). The V segment lost 4 bases and the J segment 2 bases; nucleotides outside the gene matches: 10. The CDR3 runs 18 residues.

This clonotype was counted between two and nine times. The V call is TRBV21-1, the J call TRBJ2-7; TRBD1 is taken as the D call from the table, unchecked against the DNA. TRBV21-1 is noted as a pseudogene. The CDR3 length is 15 residues. CDR3 sequence reads: CANAIDRDRVDEQYF. CDR3 DNA: TGTGCCAACGCCATAGACCGGGACAGGGTCGACGAGCAGTACTTC.

This clonotype was seen a few times. V is TRBV6-2 or TRBV6-3 and J is TRBJ2-7; D uncertain. Germline loops: CDR1 MNHEY, CDR2 SVGEGT. CDR3 length equals 11 residues. V dropped 5 bases and J dropped 3 bases, with 5 bases sitting between them. The CDR3 DNA sequence: TGTGCCAGCAGTGCGATCTACGAGCAGTACTTC. Amino acids: CASSAIYEQYF.

This clonotype has at least ten counts. The chain joins TRBV9 to TRBJ2-1; 9 nucleotides match TRBD2. Germline V lookup: CDR1 SGDLS, CDR2 YYNGEE. The length of the CDR3 is 15 residues. Trimming removed 0 bases from V and 4 bases from J; junction bases left unmatched: 2. This CDR3 reads CASSVGLAGYNEQFF. Here the CDR3 DNA reads TGTGCCAGCAGCGTAGGTCTAGCGGGGTACAATGAGCAGTTCTTC.

In its sample, this clonotype was seen many times. CDR3 sequence (DNA): TGCGCCAGCAGCTTGTTCCCCGGGGAGACCCAGTACTTC. It encodes CASSLFPGETQYF. V and J are TRBV5-1 and TRBJ2-5; unclear D gene. V shed 1 base and J shed 5 bases, with 9 bases lying between them. The CDR3 length is 13 residues. CDR1 is SGHRS and CDR2 is YFSETQ in the germline V gene.

This rearrangement joins TRBV10-1 to TRBJ2-7, with D perhaps TRBD1 (5 bases). V dropped 2 bases and J dropped 3 bases, with 8 bases sitting between them. The length of the CDR3 is 13 residues. The germline V gene has CDR1 WNHNN and CDR2 SYGVQD (reference sequence). The CDR3 DNA reads as TGCGCCAGCAGTGAGACAGGATACTACGAGCAGTACTTC. Translating it yields CASSETGYYEQYF.

CDR3 residues: CATSDTGLIYGYTF. The CDR3 DNA sequence: TGTGCCACCAGTGACACGGGACTTATCTATGGCTACACCTTC. V is TRBV24-1 and J is TRBJ1-2; TRBD1 might be the D (5 bases). Looked up from germline, CDR1 is KGHDR and CDR2 is SFDVKD. Deletions cut 4 bases from V and 4 bases from J, with 12 bases between. CDR3 length: 14 residues.

The rearrangement uses TRBV9 and TRBJ2-5; either TRBD1 or TRBD2 may fit D (5 bases each). The end of the DNA fits TRBJ2-1 better, so the J call may be wrong. The CDR3 length is 15 residues. Germline CDR1 reads SGDLS; CDR2 reads YYNGEE. DNA for the CDR3: TGTGCCAGCAGCGTAGATGTGGGACGTCAAGAGACCCAGTTCTTC. Its translation is CASSVDVGRQETQFF.

This clonotype has only a few counts. The rearrangement uses TRBV5-1 and TRBJ2-5, with D tentatively TRBD2 (5 bases). CDR3 length equals 14 residues. The germline V gene has CDR1 SGHRS and CDR2 YFSETQ. V lost 0 bases and J lost 4, with 10 bases in between. This CDR3 reads CASSLDGKGETQYF. The CDR3 bases are TGCGCCAGCAGCTTGGACGGGAAAGGAGAGACCCAGTACTTC.

This clonotype was picked up many times. J is TRBJ1-4 and V is TRBV19, with TRBD1 matching 7 bases. The CDR3 spans 13 residues. The junction had 10 bases not matched to a gene; V was cut back by 10 bases and J by 8 bases. Germline V gives CDR1 LNHDA, CDR2 SQIVND (reference sequence). The CDR3 DNA reads TGTGCCACCAACCCGACAGGGCGAGAAAAACTGTTTTTT. It translates to CATNPTGREKLFF.